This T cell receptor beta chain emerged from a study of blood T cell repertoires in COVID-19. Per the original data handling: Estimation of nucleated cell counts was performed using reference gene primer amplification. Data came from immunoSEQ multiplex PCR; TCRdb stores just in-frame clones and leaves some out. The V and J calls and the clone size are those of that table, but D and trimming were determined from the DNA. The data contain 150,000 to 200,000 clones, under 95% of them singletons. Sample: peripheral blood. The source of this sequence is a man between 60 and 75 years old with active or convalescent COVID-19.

This CDR3 reads CASSTQTGGGGYTF. The CDR3 bases are TGTGCCAGCAGCACTCAGACAGGGGGGGGTGGCTACACCTTC. The chain is built from TRBV7-8 and TRBJ1-2; 9 bases align to TRBD1. Germline CDR1 is SGHVS and CDR2 is FQNEAQ. The CDR3 covers 14 residues. Trimming at V came to 5 bases and at J to 7 bases, leaving 8 bases not matched to a gene.